This T cell receptor (beta chain) was captured by sequencing in a study of T cells after yellow fever vaccination. In this sample, this clonotype turned up a few times. TCR cDNA, made by 5'RACE template switching, carried an added universal primer site and UMIs. TCRdb ran MiXCR on the 5' RACE reads and lists one entry per CDR3 protein. The table has about 60,000 distinct CDR3 sequences, more than 5.5% seen once. The material sequenced was CD8+ T cells sorted from PBMCs, taken on the day of the first yellow fever vaccination. The source of this sequence is a man aged 18-30 years who received the YFV17D yellow fever vaccine.

The CDR3 nucleotides are TGTGCCAGCAGTCCCGACAACACCTATTATCAGCCCCAGCATTTT. This gives the protein CASSPDNTYYQPQHF. The chain recombines TRBV6-1 with TRBJ1-5; D is unclear. Germline values: CDR1 MNHNS, CDR2 SASEGT. This CDR3 is 15 amino acids long. Trimming cost V 5 bases and J 5 bases, with 16 bases left between them.